This T cell receptor beta chain was identified in a study of blood T cell repertoires in COVID-19. Overall study context: There were acute and convalescent COVID-19 samples, and they came from the United States, Italy and Spain. The cDNA or gDNA used as material had been derived from T cells, B-cell-depleted T cells, or PBMCs.

In the authors' methods: Estimation of nucleated cell counts was performed using reference gene primer amplification. Libraries were prepared by immunoSEQ multiplex PCR; TCRdb keeps only in-frame clonotypes and omits some of them. V, J and clone size reflect that table, while D and trimming were determined from the DNA. Counted here are 250,000 or so clones, around 90% occurring once; the ten biggest clones make up approximately 7.2%. The specimen was peripheral blood. The TCR sequence derives from a woman aged 70-85 years with active or convalescent COVID-19.

CDR3 DNA sequence: TGTGCCAGCAGCTTCCTTCAGGGGGCTTACAATGAGCAGTTCTTC. Protein product: CASSFLQGAYNEQFF. The chain uses TRBV5-6 and TRBJ2-1; TRBD1 matches 8 bases. The ends lost 2 bases at V and 4 bases at J; junction bases unmatched: 5. Germline-derived CDR1 and CDR2 are SGHDT and YYEEEE. This CDR3 has 15 amino acids.